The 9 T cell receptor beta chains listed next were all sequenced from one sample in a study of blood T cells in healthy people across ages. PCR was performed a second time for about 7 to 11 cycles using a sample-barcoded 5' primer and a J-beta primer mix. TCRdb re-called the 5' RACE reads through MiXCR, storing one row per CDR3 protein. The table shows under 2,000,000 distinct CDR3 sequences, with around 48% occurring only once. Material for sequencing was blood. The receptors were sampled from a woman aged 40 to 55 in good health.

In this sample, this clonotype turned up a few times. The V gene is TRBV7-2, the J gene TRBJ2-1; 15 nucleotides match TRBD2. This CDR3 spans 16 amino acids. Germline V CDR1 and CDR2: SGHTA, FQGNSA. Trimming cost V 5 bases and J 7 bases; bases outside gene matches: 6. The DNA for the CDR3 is TGTGCCAGCAGCGTAGGACTAGCGGGGGGGCCAAATGAGCAGTTCTTC. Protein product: CASSVGLAGGPNEQFF.

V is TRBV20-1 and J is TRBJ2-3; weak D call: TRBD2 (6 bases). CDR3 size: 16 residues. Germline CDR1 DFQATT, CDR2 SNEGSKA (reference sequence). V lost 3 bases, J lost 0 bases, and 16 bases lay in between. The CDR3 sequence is CSARGGPPFSTDTQYF. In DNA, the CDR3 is TGCAGTGCTAGGGGGGGACCACCATTTAGCACAGATACGCAGTATTTT.

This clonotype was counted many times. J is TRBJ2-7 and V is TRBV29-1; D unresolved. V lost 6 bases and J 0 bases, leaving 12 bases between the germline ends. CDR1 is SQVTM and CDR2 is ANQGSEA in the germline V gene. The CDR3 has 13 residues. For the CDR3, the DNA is TGCAGCGTGGCCCCCATGACCTCCTACGAGCAGTACTTC. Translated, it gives CSVAPMTSYEQYF.

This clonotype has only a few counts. The chain's CDR3 is CASSLTGRPGGEYF. The DNA for the CDR3 is TGTGCCAGCAGCCTCACAGGTCGCCCAGGAGGGGAGTACTTC. The V and J genes are TRBV12-3 or TRBV12-4 and TRBJ2-4, with D maybe TRBD2 (6 bases). The CDR3 is 14 residues long. Trimming took 6 bases from V and 14 from J, leaving 23 bases between them.

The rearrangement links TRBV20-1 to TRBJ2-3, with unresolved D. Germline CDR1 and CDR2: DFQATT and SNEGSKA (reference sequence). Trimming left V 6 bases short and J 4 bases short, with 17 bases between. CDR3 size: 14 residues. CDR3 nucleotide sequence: TGCAGTGCCGAAGTCACTGGATTACCAGATACGCAGTATTTT. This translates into CSAEVTGLPDTQYF.

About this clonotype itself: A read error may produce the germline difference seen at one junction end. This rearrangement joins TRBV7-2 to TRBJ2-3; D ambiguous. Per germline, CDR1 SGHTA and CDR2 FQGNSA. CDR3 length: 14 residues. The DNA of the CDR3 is TGCGCCAGCAGCCCACGAAGAAGCACAGATACGCAGTATTTT. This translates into CASSPRRSTDTQYF.

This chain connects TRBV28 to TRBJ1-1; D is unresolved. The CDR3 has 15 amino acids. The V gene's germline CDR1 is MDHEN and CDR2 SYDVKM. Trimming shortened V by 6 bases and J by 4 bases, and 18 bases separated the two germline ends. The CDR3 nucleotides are TGTGCCAGCAGCTTTGGCCCCCCGGGGAGCACTGAAGCTTTCTTT. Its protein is CASSFGPPGSTEAFF. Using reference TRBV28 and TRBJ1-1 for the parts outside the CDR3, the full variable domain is DVKVTQSSRYLVKRTGEKVFLECVQDMDHENMFWYRQDPGLGLRLIYFSYDVKMKEKGDIPEGYSVSREKKERFSLILESASTNQTSMYLCASSFGPPGSTEAFFGQGTRLTVV.

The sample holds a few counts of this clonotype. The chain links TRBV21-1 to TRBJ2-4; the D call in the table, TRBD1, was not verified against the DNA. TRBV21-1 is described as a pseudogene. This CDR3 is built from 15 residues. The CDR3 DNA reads TGTGCCAGCAGCCCCACAGCGCCTAAAACCTCGAAGCAGTACTTC. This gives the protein CASSPTAPKTSKQYF.

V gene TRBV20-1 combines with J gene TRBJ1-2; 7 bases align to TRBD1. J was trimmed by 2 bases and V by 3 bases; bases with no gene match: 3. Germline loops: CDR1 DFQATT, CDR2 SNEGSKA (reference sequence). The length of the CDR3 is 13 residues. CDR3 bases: TGCAGTGCTAGTGAGGGACAGAACTATGGCTACACCTTC. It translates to CSASEGQNYGYTF.